A selection of T cell receptor beta chains follows, all from one sample in a study of blood T cell repertoires in COVID-19. Assay used: immunoSEQ multiplex PCR; TCRdb lists only in-frame clones, some missing. The table lists about 140,000 clones, less than 80% of them singletons, with 4.5% in the top ten. Source material: peripheral blood. These receptor sequences come from a woman at least 80 years old with active or convalescent COVID-19. CDR3s include the opening cysteine and the closing phenylalanine or tryptophan. A D gene is named only where the DNA matches it firmly. Clone sizes are given selectively: once, few, many, or a class where the clone is expanded.

V,D,size,J,DNA,CDR3
TRBV19,.,few,TRBJ2-4,TGTGCCAGTAGTATCGCGGGGCGCCTGAACATTCAGTACTTC,CASSIAGRLNIQYF
TRBV6-2/TRBV6-3,.,.,TRBJ1-1,.,CASSRVATGTGSEGFF
TRBV11-1,TRBD1,.,TRBJ1-1,TGTGCCAGCCGCTTGGACAGGGCGAACACTGAAGCTTTCTTT,CASRLDRANTEAFF
TRBV7-2,TRBD1,.,TRBJ2-5,TGTGCCAGCAGCTTAGGAGTGACAGGGGGAAATAGAGAGACCCAGTACTTC,CASSLGVTGGNRETQYF
TRBV3-1/TRBV3-2,TRBD2,.,TRBJ2-1,TGTGCCAGCAGCCAGCGCGGGGGGATCTCCTACAATGAGCAGTTCTTC,CASSQRGGISYNEQFF
TRBV11-3,TRBD2,.,TRBJ2-1,TGTGCCAGCAGCTCAACACCCCCGGGACTAGCGGGGGGGCGCAATGAGCAGTTCTTC,CASSSTPPGLAGGRNEQFF
TRBV28,.,.,TRBJ1-6,TGTGCCAGCAGTTTGACGGGTAATAATTCACCCCTCCACTTT,CASSLTGNNSPLHF
TRBV11-3,.,.,TRBJ2-1,TGTGCCAGCAGCCAAGGGCAGGGAAGGAGCTCCTACAATGAGCAGTTCTTC,CASSQGQGRSSYNEQFF
TRBV19,.,.,TRBJ2-1,TGTGCCAGTACCGACTTTGGTGGGGCACACAATGAGCAGTTCTTC,CASTDFGGAHNEQFF
TRBV30,TRBD1,.,TRBJ1-4,TGTGCCTGGAGCGCCGGGACAGTAAATGAAAAACTGTTTTTT,CAWSAGTVNEKLFF
TRBV12-3/TRBV12-4,.,.,TRBJ2-1,TGTGCCAGCAGTTTGGCCCATGAGCAGTTCTTC,CASSLAHEQFF
TRBV5-1,.,few,TRBJ1-6,TGCGCCAGCAGCCCAAACGCAGGGGAATCACCCCTCCACTTT,CASSPNAGESPLHF
TRBV30,TRBD1,many,TRBJ1-6,TGTGCCTGGAGTCGAGCAGGGGGGTATAATTCACCCCTCCACTTT,CAWSRAGGYNSPLHF
TRBV19,.,.,TRBJ1-2,TGTGCCAGTAGTACGGGGGGCTATGGCTACACCTTC,CASSTGGYGYTF
TRBV6-1,TRBD1,.,TRBJ1-3,TGTGCCAGCAGTGTAAATCGCGTAACAGGGGGCCCTGGAAACACCATATATTTT,CASSVNRVTGGPGNTIYF
TRBV2,TRBD1,.,TRBJ2-5,TGTGCCAGCAGTGAAAACAGGGGGCCCTGCTACTTC,CASSENRGPCYF
TRBV5-1,.,.,TRBJ2-5,TGCGCCAGCAGCTTTACTATAGAGACCCAGTACTTC,CASSFTIETQYF
TRBV7-6,.,.,TRBJ1-5,TGTGCCAGCAGCTCAAAGGCAGGGTTCAATCAGCCCCAGCATTTT,CASSSKAGFNQPQHF
TRBV20-1,.,.,TRBJ1-1,TGCAGTGCTAGTCCAGGCCCAGGGGCCACTGAAGCTTTCTTT,CSASPGPGATEAFF
TRBV12-3/TRBV12-4,.,.,TRBJ2-7,TGTGCCAGCAGGGGGACTTTGGCGTTCGAGCAGTACTTC,CASRGTLAFEQYF
TRBV6-5,TRBD1,.,TRBJ1-2,TGTGCCAGCCGGGACAGGGACTATGGCTACACCTTC,CASRDRDYGYTF
TRBV2,TRBD1,.,TRBJ1-5,TGTGCCAGCAGTCAAGACAGGGTGGGGCAGCCCCAGCATTTT,CASSQDRVGQPQHF
TRBV10-3,.,.,TRBJ1-1,TGTGCCATCAGTAGGCCGCCCGGGGGGACTGAAGCTTTCTTT,CAISRPPGGTEAFF
TRBV20-1,.,.,TRBJ1-6,TGCAGTGCTAGTTGGGCCGGGGATTCACCCCTCCACTTT,CSASWAGDSPLHF
TRBV9,TRBD1,.,TRBJ2-5,TGTGCCAGCAGCGTAGCCACTAGAACAGGGGGCCAAGAGACCCAGTACTTC,CASSVATRTGGQETQYF
TRBV27,.,.,TRBJ2-7,TGTGCCAGCAGTTCGACTTTTTTAGGCGGGTCCTACGAGCAGTACTTC,CASSSTFLGGSYEQYF
TRBV2,TRBD2,few,TRBJ2-7,TGTGCCAGCAGGGCGGGACTAGCGGTCCCCTCCTACGAGCAGTACTTC,CASRAGLAVPSYEQYF
TRBV11-2,TRBD1,.,TRBJ2-2,TGTGCCAGCAGCGTACGACAGGGAGTCACCGGGGAGCTGTTTTTT,CASSVRQGVTGELFF
TRBV30,.,once,TRBJ2-3,TGTGCCTGGAATCAGGGTGCCTACACAGATACGCAGTATTTT,CAWNQGAYTDTQYF
TRBV18,.,.,TRBJ2-7,TGTGCCAGCTCACCAGAACAGATCTTTAGCGAGCAGTACTTC,CASSPEQIFSEQYF
TRBV5-1,TRBD2,.,TRBJ2-3,TGCGCCAGCAGCTGGGGACTAGCGGGGGGGCCATCAGATACGCAGTATTTT,CASSWGLAGGPSDTQYF
TRBV4-1,TRBD2,.,TRBJ2-2,TGCGCCAGCAGCTCCGTCGGGGGGAGAGGGAACACCGGGGAGCTGTTTTTT,CASSSVGGRGNTGELFF
TRBV15,.,once,TRBJ1-6,TGTGCCACAGGACAGTCTAATTCACCCCTCCACTTT,CATGQSNSPLHF
TRBV7-2,.,.,TRBJ2-5,TGTGCCAGCAGCTTAATCGTCCAAGAGACCCAGTACTTC,CASSLIVQETQYF
TRBV19,.,.,TRBJ1-5,TGTGCCAGTAGTCGCAACATGGTATGGCAGCCCCAGCATTTT,CASSRNMVWQPQHF
TRBV6-2/TRBV6-3,TRBD1,.,TRBJ1-1,TGTGCCAGCAGTGTCCCGACAGGGAGGATTACTGAAGCTTTCTTT,CASSVPTGRITEAFF
TRBV5-4,TRBD1,.,TRBJ1-1,TGTGCCAGCAGCCCCCTGGGACAGGCCAACACTGAAGCTTTCTTT,CASSPLGQANTEAFF
TRBV7-8,TRBD1,.,TRBJ1-1,TGTGCCAGCAGTTACAGGGGATCCAATAAGAACACTGAAGCTTTCTTT,CASSYRGSNKNTEAFF
TRBV4-3,.,.,TRBJ1-5,TGCGCCAGCAGCCAAGATCTTACAGGGCGATTTGGCCGTTTAAATAGCAATCAGCCCCAGCATTTT,CASSQDLTGRFGRLNSNQPQHF
TRBV7-2,TRBD1,.,TRBJ1-4,TGTGCCAGCAGCCCACAGACAGGGCCCGAAAAACTGTTTTTT,CASSPQTGPEKLFF
TRBV2,.,.,TRBJ1-5,TGTGCCAGCACCATCGGGCAGGGGAATCAGCCCCAGCATTTT,CASTIGQGNQPQHF
TRBV28,TRBD2,.,TRBJ2-1,TGTGCCAGCAGTCAAGCGGGGGTAATTGACAATGAGCAGTTCTTC,CASSQAGVIDNEQFF
TRBV9,TRBD1,few,TRBJ2-7,TGTGCCAGCAGCGTGTCGGGGACAGGGGTCTACGAGCAGTACTTC,CASSVSGTGVYEQYF
TRBV6-1,.,.,TRBJ1-2,TGTGCCAGCAGTGAAGCGCTCGGGTTCTATGGCTACACCTTC,CASSEALGFYGYTF
TRBV5-6,.,.,TRBJ2-3,TGTGCCAGCAGCCAGCGGACGGGGATGTCGGCAGATACGCAGTATTTT,CASSQRTGMSADTQYF
TRBV4-2,TRBD1,.,TRBJ1-1,TGTGCCAGCAGCCGAGGAGCGGGGACAGGGGGCGAAGCTTTCTTT,CASSRGAGTGGEAFF
TRBV9,.,.,TRBJ1-1,TGTGCCAGCAGCGTAGACACAGGACCTAGAGAAGCTTTCTTT,CASSVDTGPREAFF